This T cell receptor beta chain was observed in a study of blood T cell repertoires in COVID-19. In the study overall: Samples came from the United States, Italy and Spain, spanning acute and convalescent COVID-19.

Method: immunoSEQ multiplex PCR; TCRdb's copy keeps in-frame clones and lacks some. This sample has roughly 200,000 clones, with 65% to 90% found just once. The CDR3 sequence is 17 residues long. CDR1 MDHEN and CDR2 SYDVKM come from the germline V gene. V was pared by 3 bases and J by 0 bases, with 15 bases between. Participants came from 24 US areas, aged roughly 18 to 95 years. Which cohort a participant joined came from the clinical history participants gave. Cohort 3 donors were reported recovered after two negative PCRs, clearance, or symptom resolution. The chain is built from TRBV28 and TRBJ1-3; no reliable D call. This clonotype was sampled from a man between 40 and 49 years old who had recovered from COVID-19. The material sequenced was PBMCs or T cells enriched from blood (not recorded which). The CDR3 loop reads CASSFPKRWSSGNTIYF. The CDR3 coding sequence is TGTGCCAGCAGTTTTCCCAAACGTTGGAGCTCTGGAAACACCATATATTTT.